The subject of this entry is one TCR beta chain. The target antigen is unknown. Separate from the approximately 720-subject first cohort was the roughly 120-subject validation cohort, to which the donors belonged. These data originate in a study of cytomegalovirus exposure and HLA in healthy donors. The study's findings and limits: High sensitivity and specificity were reportedly achieved when the classifier diagnosed cytomegalovirus status. The listing of fewer than 200 TCR beta chains classed them as cytomegalovirus-associated.

Repertoires were generated with immunoSEQ multiplex PCR, while TCRdb's copy carries only in-frame clones and drops some. The repertoire holds some 59,000 clones, with 89% as singletons. Germline CDR1 reads SNHLY; CDR2 reads FYNNEI. J gave up 2 bases and V 6 bases, and 4 bases lay outside the gene matches. CDR3 size: 14 residues. This sequence originates from a woman aged 18-29 years in good health and CMV-seronegative. The sequencing sample was made of PBMCs. This chain links TRBV2 with TRBJ2-7; TRBD1 aligns across 10 bases. The CDR3 coding sequence is TGTGCCAGCAGCCGGGACAGGGGAACCTACGAGCAGTACTTC. This codes for CASSRDRGTYEQYF.